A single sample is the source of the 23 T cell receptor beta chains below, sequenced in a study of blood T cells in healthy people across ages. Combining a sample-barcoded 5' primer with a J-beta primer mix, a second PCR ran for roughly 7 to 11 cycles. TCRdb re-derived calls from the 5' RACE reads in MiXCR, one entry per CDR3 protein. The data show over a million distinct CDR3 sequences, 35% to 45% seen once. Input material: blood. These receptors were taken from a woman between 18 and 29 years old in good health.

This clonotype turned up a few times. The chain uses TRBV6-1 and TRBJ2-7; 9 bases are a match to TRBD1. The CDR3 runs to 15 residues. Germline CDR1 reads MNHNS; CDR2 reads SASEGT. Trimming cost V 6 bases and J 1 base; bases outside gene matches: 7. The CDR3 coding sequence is TGTGCCAGCAGCGGACAGGGGTTCAGGTCCTACGAGCAGTACTTC. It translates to CASSGQGFRSYEQYF.

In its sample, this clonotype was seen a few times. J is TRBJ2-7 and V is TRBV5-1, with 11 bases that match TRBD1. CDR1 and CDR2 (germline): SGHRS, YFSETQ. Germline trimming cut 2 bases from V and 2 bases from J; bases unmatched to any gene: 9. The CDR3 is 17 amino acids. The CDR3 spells CASSFRDRGYITYEQYF. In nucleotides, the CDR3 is TGCGCCAGCAGCTTCCGGGACAGGGGGTATATTACCTACGAGCAGTACTTC.

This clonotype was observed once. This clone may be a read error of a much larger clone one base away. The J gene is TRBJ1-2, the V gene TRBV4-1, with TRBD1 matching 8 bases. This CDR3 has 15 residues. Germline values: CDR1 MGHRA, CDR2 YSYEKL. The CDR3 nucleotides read TGCGCCAGCAGCCAAGATCCGACAGGGGATTATGGCAACACCTTC. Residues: CASSQDPTGDYGNTF.

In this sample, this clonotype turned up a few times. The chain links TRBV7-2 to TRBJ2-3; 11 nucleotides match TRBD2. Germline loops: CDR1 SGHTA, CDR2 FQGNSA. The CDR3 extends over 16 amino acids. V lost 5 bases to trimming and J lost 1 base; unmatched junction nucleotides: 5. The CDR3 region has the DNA TGTGCCAGCAGCGAAACTAGCGGGAGCGGCACAGATACGCAGTATTTT. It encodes CASSETSGSGTDTQYF.

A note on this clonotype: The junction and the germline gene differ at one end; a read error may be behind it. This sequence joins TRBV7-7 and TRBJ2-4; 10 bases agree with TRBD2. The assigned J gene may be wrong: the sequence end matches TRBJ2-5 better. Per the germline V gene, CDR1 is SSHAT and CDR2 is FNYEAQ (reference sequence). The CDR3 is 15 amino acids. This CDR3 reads CASSLGASGRETQYF. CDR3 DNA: TGTGCTAGCAGCTTAGGGGCTAGCGGGAGAGAGACCCAGTACTTC.

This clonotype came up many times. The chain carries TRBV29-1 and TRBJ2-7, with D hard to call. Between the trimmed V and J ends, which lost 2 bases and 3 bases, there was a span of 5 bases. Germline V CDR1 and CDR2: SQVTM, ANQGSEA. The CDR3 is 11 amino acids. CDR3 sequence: CSVEIRYEQYF. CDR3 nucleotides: TGCAGCGTTGAAATCCGCTACGAGCAGTACTTC.

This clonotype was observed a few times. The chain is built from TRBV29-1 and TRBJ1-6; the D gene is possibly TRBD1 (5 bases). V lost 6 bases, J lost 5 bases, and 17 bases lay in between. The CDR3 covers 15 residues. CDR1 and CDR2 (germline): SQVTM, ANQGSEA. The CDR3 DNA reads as TGCAGCGTCCTTGTGGGGGGGGTAAATAATTCACCCCTCCACTTT. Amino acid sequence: CSVLVGGVNNSPLHF.

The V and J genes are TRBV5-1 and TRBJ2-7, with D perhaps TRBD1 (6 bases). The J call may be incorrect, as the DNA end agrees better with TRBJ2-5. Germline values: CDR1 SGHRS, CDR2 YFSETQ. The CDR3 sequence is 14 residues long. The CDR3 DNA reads TGCGCCAGCAGCTTGGGGACAGCTTGGGAGACCCAGTACTTC. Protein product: CASSLGTAWETQYF.

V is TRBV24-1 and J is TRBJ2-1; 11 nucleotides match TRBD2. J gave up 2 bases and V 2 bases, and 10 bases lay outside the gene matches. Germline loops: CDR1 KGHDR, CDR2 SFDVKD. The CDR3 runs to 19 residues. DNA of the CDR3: TGTGCCACCAGTGATTCCGGGACTAGCGGACTCTTAACCTACAATGAGCAGTTCTTC. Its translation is CATSDSGTSGLLTYNEQFF.

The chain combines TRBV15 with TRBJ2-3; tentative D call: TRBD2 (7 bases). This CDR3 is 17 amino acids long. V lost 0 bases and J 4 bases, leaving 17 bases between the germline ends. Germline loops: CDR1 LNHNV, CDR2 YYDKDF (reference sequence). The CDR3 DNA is TGTGCCACCAGCAGAGATCCAGCAGGGAGGGGGGCAGATACGCAGTATTTT. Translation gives CATSRDPAGRGADTQYF.

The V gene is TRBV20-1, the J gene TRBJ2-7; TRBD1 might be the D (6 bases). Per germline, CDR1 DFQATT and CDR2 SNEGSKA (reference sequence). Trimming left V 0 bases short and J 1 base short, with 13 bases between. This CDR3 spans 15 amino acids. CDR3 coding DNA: TGCAGTGCTAGAGATCCGAAGAGGGGGTCCTACGAGCAGTACTTC. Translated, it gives CSARDPKRGSYEQYF.

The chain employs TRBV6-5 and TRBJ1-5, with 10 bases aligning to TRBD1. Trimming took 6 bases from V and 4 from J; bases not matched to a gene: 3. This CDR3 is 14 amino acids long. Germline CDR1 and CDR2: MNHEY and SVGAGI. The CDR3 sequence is CASRLDRGNQPQHF. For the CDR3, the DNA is TGTGCCAGCAGGCTGGACAGGGGGAATCAGCCCCAGCATTTT.

DNA for the CDR3: TGTGCCAGCAGCCGCCGCCTGACTAGCGGGAGGCTCGGGAGCGAGCAGTACTTC. It is translated as CASSRRLTSGRLGSEQYF. This chain joins TRBV6-2 or TRBV6-3 and TRBJ2-5; TRBD2 aligns across 13 bases. TRBJ2-7 matches the DNA end more closely, so the J call is doubtful. The germline gives CDR1 MNHEY, CDR2 SVGEGT. This CDR3 has 18 amino acids.

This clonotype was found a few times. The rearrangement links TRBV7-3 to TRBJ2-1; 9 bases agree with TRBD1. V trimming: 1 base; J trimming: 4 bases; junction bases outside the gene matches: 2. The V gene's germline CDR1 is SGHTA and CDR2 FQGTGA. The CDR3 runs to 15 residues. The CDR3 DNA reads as TGTGCCAGCAGCTTAATTGGACAGGGGTACAATGAGCAGTTCTTC. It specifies CASSLIGQGYNEQFF.

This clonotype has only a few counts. Here the CDR3 DNA reads TGTGCCAGCAGCGTAGAGGGGGGGGACATTCAGTACTTC. The encoded protein is CASSVEGGDIQYF. The V call is TRBV9, the J call TRBJ2-4, with D possibly matching TRBD2 (7 bases). Deletions cut 0 bases from V and 8 bases from J, with 9 bases between. This CDR3 is built from 13 residues. Germline V gene lookup returns CDR1 SGDLS and CDR2 YYNGEE.

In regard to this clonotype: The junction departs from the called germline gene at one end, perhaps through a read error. CDR3 DNA: TGTGTCAGCAGCGAAGGGACTCTGGACACTGAAGCTTTCTTT. It specifies CVSSEGTLDTEAFF. This rearrangement joins TRBV7-9 to TRBJ1-1; the D gene is possibly TRBD1 (5 bases). Germline CDR1 is SEHNR and CDR2 is FQNEAQ (reference sequence). This CDR3 is built from 14 residues.

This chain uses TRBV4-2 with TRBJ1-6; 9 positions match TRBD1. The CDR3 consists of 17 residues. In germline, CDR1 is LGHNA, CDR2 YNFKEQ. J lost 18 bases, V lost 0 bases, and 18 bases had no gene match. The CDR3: CASSQDWGGQGRMAPHF. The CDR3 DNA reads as TGTGCCAGCAGCCAAGATTGGGGGGGACAGGGACGGATGGCTCCCCACTTT.

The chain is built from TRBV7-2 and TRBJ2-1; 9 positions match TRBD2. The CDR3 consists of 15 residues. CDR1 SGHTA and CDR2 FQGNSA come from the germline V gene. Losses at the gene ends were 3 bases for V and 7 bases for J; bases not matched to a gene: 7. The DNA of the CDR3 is TGTGCCAGCAGCTTTATAGCGGGGGATCTAAATGAGCAGTTCTTC. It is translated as CASSFIAGDLNEQFF.

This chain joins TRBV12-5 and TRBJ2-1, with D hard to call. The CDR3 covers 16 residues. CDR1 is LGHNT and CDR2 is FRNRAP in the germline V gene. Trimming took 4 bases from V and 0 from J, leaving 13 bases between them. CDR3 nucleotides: TGTGCTAGTGGTTCCCAAGGAGCTAGCTCCTACAATGAGCAGTTCTTC. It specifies CASGSQGASSYNEQFF.

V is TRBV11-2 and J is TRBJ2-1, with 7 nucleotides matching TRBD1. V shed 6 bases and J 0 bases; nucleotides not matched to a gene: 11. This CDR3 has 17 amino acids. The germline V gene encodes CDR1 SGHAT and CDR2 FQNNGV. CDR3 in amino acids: CASRRTPTGSSYNEQFF. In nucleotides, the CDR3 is TGTGCCAGCAGACGGACCCCGACAGGGAGCTCCTACAATGAGCAGTTCTTC. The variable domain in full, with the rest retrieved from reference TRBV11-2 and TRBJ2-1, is EAGVAQSPRYKIIEKRQSVAFWCNPISGHATLYWYQQILGQGPKLLIQFQNNGVVDDSQLPKDRFSAERLKGVDSTLKIQPAKLEDSAVYLCASRRTPTGSSYNEQFFGPGTRLTVL.

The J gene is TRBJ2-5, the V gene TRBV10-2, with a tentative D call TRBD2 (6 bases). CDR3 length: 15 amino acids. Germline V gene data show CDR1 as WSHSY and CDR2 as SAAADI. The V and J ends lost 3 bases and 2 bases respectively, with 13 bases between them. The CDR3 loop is CASSELAALQETQYF. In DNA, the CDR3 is TGCGCCAGCAGTGAATTAGCGGCTCTTCAAGAGACCCAGTACTTC.

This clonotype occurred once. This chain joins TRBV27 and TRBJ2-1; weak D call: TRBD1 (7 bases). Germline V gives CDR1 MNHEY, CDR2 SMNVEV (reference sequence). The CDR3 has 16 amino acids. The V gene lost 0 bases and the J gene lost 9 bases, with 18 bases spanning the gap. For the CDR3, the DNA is TGTGCCAGCAGTTTATCGATCCTCAGGGGGGAGAGTGAGCAGTTCTTC. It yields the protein CASSLSILRGESEQFF.

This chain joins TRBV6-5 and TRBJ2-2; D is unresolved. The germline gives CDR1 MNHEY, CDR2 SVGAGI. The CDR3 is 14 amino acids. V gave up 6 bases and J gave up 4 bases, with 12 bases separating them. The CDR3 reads CASSYAVGTGELFF. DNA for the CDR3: TGTGCCAGCAGCTATGCAGTGGGCACCGGGGAGCTGTTTTTT.